The entry that follows covers one TCR beta chain sequence. Germline V gives CDR1 SNHLY, CDR2 FYNNEI. The V segment lost 5 bases and the J segment 4 bases; nucleotides outside the gene matches: 9. The CDR3 consists of 15 residues. The data stem from a study of cytomegalovirus exposure and HLA in healthy donors. Both 60 Vbeta primers and 13 Jbeta primers went into the PCR. The assay was immunoSEQ multiplex PCR, and TCRdb's table has in-frame clones only and misses some. The sample lists some 110,000 clones; about 9.4% were seen once. The chain combines TRBV2 with TRBJ1-2; 8 positions agree with TRBD1. Sequencing used PBMCs. This TCR was sampled from a man aged 35 to 55 in good health and CMV-seropositive. The CDR3 region has the DNA TGTGCCAGCAGTTTATATACCGGGACAGGCTATGGCTACACCTTC. Protein: CASSLYTGTGYGYTF.